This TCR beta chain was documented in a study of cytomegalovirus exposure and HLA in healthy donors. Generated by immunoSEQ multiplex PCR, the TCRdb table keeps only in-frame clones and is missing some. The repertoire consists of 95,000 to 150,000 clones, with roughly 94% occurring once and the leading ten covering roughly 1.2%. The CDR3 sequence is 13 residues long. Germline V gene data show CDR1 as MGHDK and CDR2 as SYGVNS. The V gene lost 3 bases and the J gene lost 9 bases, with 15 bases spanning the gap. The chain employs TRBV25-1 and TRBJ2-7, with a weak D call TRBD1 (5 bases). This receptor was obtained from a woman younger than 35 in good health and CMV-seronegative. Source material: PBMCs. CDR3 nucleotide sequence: TGTGCCAGCAGTGATCCCATCCAGGGCAGGCAGTACTTC. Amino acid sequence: CASSDPIQGRQYF.